The rows below give T cell receptor beta chains drawn from one sample of a study of early T cells in non-severe SARS-CoV-2 infection. Each CDR3 protein gets one entry after TCRdb re-called the 5' RACE reads with MiXCR. The data contain roughly 29,000 distinct CDR3 sequences, about 4.6% of them singletons. Sequencing was done on a sample of whole blood. These receptor sequences come from an adult who was a healthcare worker with PCR-confirmed SARS-CoV-2 infection or an uninfected control (not recorded which). Both conserved end residues are part of each CDR3. For some rows the clone size is stated as once, few or many, or as a class when expanded; others skip it.

>many|TRBJ2-5|TRBV25-1
CASSEWGGRETQYF
>few|TRBJ1-1|TRBV7-3
CASSLYSGSTAEAFF
>few|TRBJ2-5|TRBV3-1
CASSQIAFPETQYF
>few|TRBJ2-1|TRBV6-2/TRBV6-3
CASRPGGRYNEQFF
>many|TRBJ2-7|TRBV6-2/TRBV6-3
CASSLGRILYEQYF
>NA|TRBJ2-4|TRBV4-1
CASSQDKGAAKNIQYF
>many|TRBJ2-1|TRBV20-1
CSARSRGASSYNEQFF
>many|TRBJ2-6|TRBV12-3/TRBV12-4
CASFRGRLAGANVLTF
>many|TRBJ2-1|TRBV3-1
CASSRWFSGYNEQFF
>many|TRBJ1-1|TRBV5-1
CASSFGTPGKEAFF
>many|TRBJ2-7|TRBV11-2
CASTRVRGDEQYF
>many|TRBJ2-1|TRBV27
CASSMGLTYNEQFF
>NA|TRBJ2-7|TRBV6-2/TRBV6-3
CASSYGTSAYEQYF
>many|TRBJ2-2|TRBV30
CAWRGQASTGELFF
>many|TRBJ2-7|TRBV5-1
CASSRGTSGYEQYF
>many|TRBJ2-7|TRBV2
CASGDINSYEQYF
>few|TRBJ2-3|TRBV20-1
CSASPTSGRTDTQYF
>many|TRBJ2-3|TRBV2
CASNSQGADTQYF
>NA|TRBJ2-7|TRBV5-1
CASSKGGIAYEQYF
>NA|TRBJ2-2|TRBV6-5
CASSTRRTPTGELFF
>many|TRBJ2-7|TRBV27
CASSFRGGNEQYF
>many|TRBJ2-1|TRBV24-1
CATSDLASSGRDEQFF
>NA|TRBJ2-1|TRBV2
CASSISYEQFF
>NA|TRBJ2-7|TRBV4-1
CASSLGLAVTYEQYF
>NA|TRBJ2-7|TRBV20-1
CSARGEGGYEQYF
>few|TRBJ2-5|TRBV20-1
CSARTSGRVETQYF
>NA|TRBJ2-3|TRBV9
CASSVAGGLADTQYF
>many|TRBJ1-6|TRBV25-1
CASSDTGGSGNSPLHF
>many|TRBJ2-3|TRBV9
CASSYQTGPTSTDTQYF
>many|TRBJ1-1|TRBV4-2
CASVKNTEAFF
>many|TRBJ2-3|TRBV20-1
CSARELRTDTQYF
>few|TRBJ2-7|TRBV6-2/TRBV6-3
CASSYHGIEQYF
>NA|TRBJ2-7|TRBV7-9
CASSYQGGSSYEQYF
>few|TRBJ2-2|TRBV9
CASSVPFSGGANTGELFF